The rows below give T cell receptor beta chains drawn from one sample of a study of graft-versus-host responses after intestinal transplantation. The data were produced by immunoSEQ multiplex PCR, yet TCRdb's version contains in-frame clones alone and is incomplete. The sample has about 90,000 clones, roughly 87% seen once. These receptors' antigens are unknown. Specimen: unstimulated CD8+ T cells sorted from spleen or lymph node cells, collected before intestinal transplant. These receptors came from a human donor who received an intestinal transplant. CDR3s leave out the opening cysteine and the closing phenylalanine or tryptophan. Size values are once, few and many counts, or a class for expanded clones, and some rows have none.

clone size: NA; V gene: TRBV5-6; CDR3 protein: ASSRASGVYEQY
clone size: once; V gene: TRBV28; CDR3 protein: ASKDGTGGYEQY
clone size: NA; V gene: TRBV13; CDR3 protein: ASSPSQSMGDTQY
clone size: NA; V gene: TRBV4-1; CDR3 protein: ASSQDYRGPFTSGYGYT
clone size: NA; V gene: TRBV9; CDR3 protein: ASSLGLTGISYEQY
clone size: NA; V gene: TRBV10-1; CDR3 protein: ASRTQETQY
clone size: few; V gene: TRBV5-4; CDR3 protein: ASSLGLADEQY
clone size: NA; V gene: TRBV4-2; CDR3 protein: ASSHPSLLVWQRAYNEQF
clone size: NA; V gene: TRBV6-5; CDR3 protein: ASSYGTGGYYEQY
clone size: NA; V gene: TRBV13; CDR3 protein: ASSSIGASGTDTQY
clone size: NA; V gene: TRBV2; CDR3 protein: ASSLQGYTEAF
clone size: NA; V gene: TRBV28; CDR3 protein: ASSGGRGEETQY
clone size: NA; V gene: TRBV4-1; CDR3 protein: ASSQSMLAGVLEQY
clone size: NA; V gene: TRBV14; CDR3 protein: ASSQDSGDYYEQY
clone size: NA; V gene: TRBV5-1; CDR3 protein: ASSLWRIPNTEAF
clone size: NA; V gene: TRBV6-4; CDR3 protein: VLDREPYGYT
clone size: NA; V gene: TRBV5-6; CDR3 protein: ASSPRWDSYEQY
clone size: NA; V gene: TRBV5-6; CDR3 protein: ASSFGAQGREQY
clone size: NA; V gene: TRBV13; CDR3 protein: ASSLHTEAF
clone size: NA; V gene: TRBV5-1; CDR3 protein: ASSWVGNGYT
clone size: NA; V gene: TRBV9; CDR3 protein: ASSGTSTEQF
clone size: NA; V gene: TRBV19; CDR3 protein: ASSQTGTPYNEQF
clone size: once; V gene: TRBV5-1; CDR3 protein: ASSPTPGYEQY
clone size: NA; V gene: TRBV6-5; CDR3 protein: ASSDRGGLTQY
clone size: NA; V gene: TRBV6-6; CDR3 protein: ASSQGSEQF